A selection of T cell receptor beta chains follows, all from one sample in a study of cytomegalovirus exposure and HLA in healthy donors. Repertoires were generated with immunoSEQ multiplex PCR, while TCRdb's copy carries only in-frame clones and drops some. The table lists hundreds of thousands of clones, more than 85% of them singletons. Sequenced sample: PBMCs. The receptor source for this set is a woman aged 18 to 35 in good health and CMV-seronegative. CDR3s include the opening cysteine and the closing phenylalanine or tryptophan. A D gene is named only where the DNA matches it firmly. Clone size is stated in some rows and not others, as once, few, many or a class when expanded.

DNA: TGTGCCAGCAGTTATTCGGCGGGGGGACTCACCGGGGAGCTGTTTTTT; CDR3: CASSYSAGGLTGELFF; size: .; D: TRBD2; J: TRBJ2-2; V: TRBV7-2
DNA: TGTGCCAGCAGTTTGGGCTTCTCCCTCCCAGATACGCAGTATTTT; CDR3: CASSLGFSLPDTQYF; size: .; D: .; J: TRBJ2-3; V: TRBV27
DNA: TGTGCCAGCAGTGAATCGGTAGAGACCCAGTACTTC; CDR3: CASSESVETQYF; size: .; D: .; J: TRBJ2-5; V: TRBV2
DNA: TGTGCCAGCAGCGTCAGAACTAGCGGGAGTGATACGCAGTATTTT; CDR3: CASSVRTSGSDTQYF; size: .; D: TRBD2; J: TRBJ2-3; V: TRBV9
DNA: TGTGCCAGCAGCTTGCTCGACCGAGGCTCCTACAATGAGCAGTTCTTC; CDR3: CASSLLDRGSYNEQFF; size: .; D: .; J: TRBJ2-1; V: TRBV5-4
DNA: TGTGCCAGCAGCTTAGTTCGCGGGGGAGGAGAGACCCAGTACTTC; CDR3: CASSLVRGGGETQYF; size: .; D: TRBD2; J: TRBJ2-5; V: TRBV13
DNA: TGTGCCAGTAAGGCCGGACAGGACGAGGCGGCCTATGGCTACACCTTC; CDR3: CASKAGQDEAAYGYTF; size: .; D: TRBD1; J: TRBJ1-2; V: TRBV19
DNA: TGTGCCAGCAGCGTTGGGACTAGCGGGAGATTTATAAATGAGCAGTTCTTC; CDR3: CASSVGTSGRFINEQFF; size: once; D: TRBD2; J: TRBJ2-1; V: TRBV7-6
DNA: TGTGCCTGGAGACCCGTTGGGCAGGCCAACTACACCTTC; CDR3: CAWRPVGQANYTF; size: .; D: .; J: TRBJ1-2; V: TRBV30
DNA: TGCGCCAGCAGTGAGTCAACGGGGGGAAGAGGGACTGAAGCTTTCTTT; CDR3: CASSESTGGRGTEAFF; size: .; D: .; J: TRBJ1-1; V: TRBV10-1
DNA: TGCGCCAGCAGCCAAGATTCCGAAGAGACCCAGTACTTC; CDR3: CASSQDSEETQYF; size: .; D: .; J: TRBJ2-5; V: TRBV4-1
DNA: TGTGCCAGTAGCCGGGGGGCCCACCCTGAGCAGTTCTTC; CDR3: CASSRGAHPEQFF; size: .; D: .; J: TRBJ2-1; V: TRBV19
DNA: TGTGCCAGCAGAAAGAGCGTAGGGACGGGGGATAATTCACCCCTCCACTTT; CDR3: CASRKSVGTGDNSPLHF; size: .; D: .; J: TRBJ1-6; V: TRBV2
DNA: TGCGCCAGCACTGGAAGAGGTGGCCAAGCCGGGTACGAGCAGTACTTC; CDR3: CASTGRGGQAGYEQYF; size: .; D: .; J: TRBJ2-7; V: TRBV10-2
DNA: TGTGCCAGCTTCCGGTCCGGGGGTAGATCAGGAAACACCATATATTTT; CDR3: CASFRSGGRSGNTIYF; size: .; D: .; J: TRBJ1-3; V: TRBV5-6
DNA: TGTGCCAGCAGCTTAAGAGCTCGGGGGACTGGGAACACTGAAGCTTTCTTT; CDR3: CASSLRARGTGNTEAFF; size: .; D: .; J: TRBJ1-1; V: TRBV7-9
DNA: TGCGCCAGCAGCATAGGACTAGCGGACTACGAGCAGTACTTC; CDR3: CASSIGLADYEQYF; size: .; D: TRBD2; J: TRBJ2-7; V: TRBV5-1
DNA: TGTGCCAGCAGTCCAGGCGCGGGGGCTAATTCACCCCTCCACTTT; CDR3: CASSPGAGANSPLHF; size: .; D: .; J: TRBJ1-6; V: TRBV27